The 16 T cell receptor beta chains in this list originate from one sample, sequenced in a study of regulatory T cells in long-lasting Graves disease (dated by TCRdb to about 2021). What this sample's time point label stands for: newly diagnosed GD, antithyroid drugs for less than 3 months. For both TCR sequencing and RNA sequencing, RNA was extracted from PBMCs in TRIzol. The library was made by multiplex PCR. Instrument used: Illumina HiSeq 4000. To build TCR beta libraries, CDR3 regions were amplified by Arm-PCR using iRepertoire HTBI primers. In TCRdb, the public reads were trimmed at Q25 with fastp and aligned with MiXCR, with productive beta chains retained. Each entry merges the rows of one CDR3 protein and shows their most common DNA and genes. The sample contains roughly 380,000 distinct CDR3 sequences, around 15% of them found a single time. The ten largest clones add up to 22% of the sample.

This sample comprised peripheral blood mononuclear cells (PBMCs), obtained at new diagnosis, from a patient treated with antithyroid drugs. Every receptor here comes from a female donor with Graves disease.

This clonotype has only a few counts. The chain employs TRBV18 and TRBJ1-6, with D unclear. The CDR3 is 14 residues long. With 3 bases removed from V and 9 bases from J, the gap between germline ends came to 12 bases. Germline V gene data show CDR1 as KGHSH and CDR2 as LQKENI. In DNA, the CDR3 is TGTGCCAGCTCACCGTCGACCCCAGGTTCACCCCTCCACTTT. Protein sequence: CASSPSTPGSPLHF.

The chain uses TRBV20-1 and TRBJ2-5; 8 bases are a match to TRBD2. The length of the CDR3 is 16 residues. Germline CDR1 is DFQATT and CDR2 is SNEGSKA (reference sequence). The V gene end was trimmed by 5 bases and the J gene end by 1 base; junction bases not matched to a gene: 12. The CDR3, as DNA: TGCAGTGCTCTCTCCCCCCTAGCGGGCATCCAAGAGACCCAGTACTTC. Residues: CSALSPLAGIQETQYF.

This clonotype was seen ten or more times. The chain links TRBV27 to TRBJ2-7; D tentatively reads TRBD1 or TRBD2 (5 bases each). The V end lost 0 bases, the J end lost 5 bases, and 8 bases lay between the germline ends. The CDR3 length is 13 residues. From germline, CDR1 is MNHEY and CDR2 SMNVEV (reference sequence). CDR3 bases: TGTGCCAGCAGTTTATCAGGGGAGAACGAGCAGTACTTC. Its protein product is CASSLSGENEQYF.

This clonotype appeared a single time. V and J are TRBV9 and TRBJ1-1; D gene ambiguous. The CDR3 sequence is 13 residues long. The V end was cut by 3 bases, the J end by 5 bases, with 11 bases between. CDR1 is SGDLS and CDR2 is YYNGEE in the germline V gene. CDR3 DNA: TGTGCCAGCAGCGACGCGGGGTGGACTGAAGCTTTCTTT. Residues: CASSDAGWTEAFF.

This clonotype was seen repeatedly, ten times or more. This chain uses TRBV4-1 with TRBJ2-1, with 9 bases aligning to TRBD2. V shed 6 bases and J 10 bases; nucleotides not matched to a gene: 10. CDR3 length: 14 amino acids. Looked up from germline, CDR1 is MGHRA and CDR2 is YSYEKL. CDR3 in amino acids: CASRMQLAGHEQFF. DNA of the CDR3: TGCGCCAGCAGGATGCAGCTAGCGGGACACGAGCAGTTCTTC.

This clonotype was seen many times. At one boundary the junction diverges from the germline segment, which might be a read error. This chain uses TRBV2 with TRBJ1-1; D not resolved. Germline V gene data show CDR1 as SNHLY and CDR2 as FYNNEI. This CDR3 region has 12 residues. The CDR3 coding sequence is TGTGCCAGCAGCCGGATGAAAACTGAAGCTTTCTTT. Translation gives CASSRMKTEAFF.

A note on this clonotype: With a much larger clone just one base away, this may be a read error. V gene TRBV9 combines with J gene TRBJ2-7; D is undetermined. The CDR3 length is 14 residues. CDR1 is SGDLS and CDR2 is YYNGEE in the germline V gene. The CDR3 loop is CPSSVALGGYEQYF. The CDR3 bases are TGTCCCAGCAGCGTAGCTTTGGGTGGTTACGAGCAGTACTTC.

In this sample, this clonotype turned up many times. V usage is TRBV20-1 and J usage is TRBJ2-3; D unclear. Germline CDR1 DFQATT, CDR2 SNEGSKA (reference sequence). V lost 5 bases and J 2 bases, leaving 8 bases between the germline ends. The CDR3 is 12 amino acids. CDR3 residues: CSAHDNTDTQYF. The CDR3 DNA is TGCAGTGCTCATGATAACACAGATACGCAGTATTTT.

This clonotype has ten or more counts. The chain carries TRBV28 and TRBJ1-1, with TRBD1 identical over 7 bases. From germline, CDR1 is MDHEN and CDR2 SYDVKM. The V gene end was trimmed by 6 bases and the J gene end by 2 bases; junction bases not matched to a gene: 9. CDR3 size: 15 residues. The DNA of the CDR3 is TGTGCCAGCAGACTTGGGAGACAGGGAAACACTGAAGCTTTCTTT. It specifies CASRLGRQGNTEAFF.

This clonotype was observed many times. The CDR3 reads CASSFESGNTIYF. For the CDR3, the DNA is TGTGCCAGCAGCTTTGAGTCTGGAAACACCATATATTTT. The chain carries TRBV7-8 and TRBJ1-3, with D unresolved. V gave up 3 bases and J gave up 1 base, with 4 bases separating them. The CDR3 totals 13 residues. Germline values: CDR1 SGHVS, CDR2 FQNEAQ.

This clonotype came up a few times. This sequence may be a read error, since a much larger clone differs from it by one base. The rearrangement uses TRBV13 and TRBJ1-4; a weak D match, TRBD1 (6 bases). The germline V gene has CDR1 PRHDT and CDR2 FYEKMQ (reference sequence). Trimming pared 2 bases from V and 6 bases from J, leaving 10 bases between. CDR3 size: 14 residues. CDR3 sequence reads: CASSLRAGDEKLFF. The CDR3 nucleotides read TGTGCCAGCAGCTTACGGGCAGGGGATGAAAAACTGTTTTTT.

This clonotype was picked up many times. The rearrangement links TRBV4-1 to TRBJ1-6; 8 bases map to TRBD1. V trimming: 6 bases; J trimming: 8 bases; junction bases outside the gene matches: 15. Germline values: CDR1 MGHRA, CDR2 YSYEKL. The CDR3 contains 17 residues. CDR3 amino acids: CASSLTYSGGLDSPLHF. The CDR3 coding sequence is TGCGCCAGCAGTCTAACCTATTCAGGGGGCTTGGATTCACCCCTCCACTTT.

This clonotype has at least ten counts. The V and J genes are TRBV18 and TRBJ1-2, with D maybe TRBD1 (6 bases). Germline loops: CDR1 KGHSH, CDR2 LQKENI. The CDR3 covers 14 residues. V lost 3 bases and J lost 5, with 13 bases in between. CDR3 protein: CASSPPGGRYGYTF. As DNA, the CDR3 is TGTGCCAGCTCACCCCCCGGGGGCAGGTATGGCTACACCTTC.

This clonotype was seen ten or more times. Relative to the germline gene, one junction end is altered; a read error may explain this. CDR3 DNA sequence: TGCGCCAGCAGCACTCTCACAGATACGCAGTATTTT. Its protein product is CASSTLTDTQYF. The chain employs TRBV7-9 and TRBJ2-3; the D is unclear. This CDR3 comprises 12 residues. Germline V gene sequence: CDR1 SEHNR, CDR2 FQNEAQ (reference sequence).

This clonotype has ten or more counts. The chain carries TRBV13 and TRBJ2-5; D gene uncertain. Germline loops: CDR1 PRHDT, CDR2 FYEKMQ (reference sequence). CDR3 length: 17 amino acids. The ends were cut back, 0 bases at V and 1 base at J, with 15 bases in the middle. The CDR3 is CASSLGFPPRLQETQYF. CDR3 DNA sequence: TGTGCCAGCAGCTTAGGCTTCCCACCGAGACTCCAAGAGACCCAGTACTTC.

This clonotype has ten or more counts. This rearrangement joins TRBV11-2 to TRBJ1-5; maybe TRBD1 (6 bases). V was shortened by 0 bases and J by 7 bases, with 13 bases between the two germline ends. The CDR3 extends over 15 amino acids. Germline values: CDR1 SGHAT, CDR2 FQNNGV. The CDR3 nucleotides read TGTGCCAGCAGCTTAGATACGGGGGGCTCGCAGCCCCAGCATTTT. Translation gives CASSLDTGGSQPQHF.